Presented here are 26 T cell receptor beta chains from one specimen sequenced in a study of shared clonotypes between healthy human individuals. TCRdb keeps only in-frame clones here, not all; method: immunoSEQ multiplex PCR. The table includes about 2 million clones, 85% to 95% detected once. The sequenced material came from naive CD4+ T cells sorted from blood. Subset described: CD45RA+ positively selected. The receptors stem from a man between 18 and 35 years old in good health.

The gene calls are TRBV11-2 and TRBJ2-7, with TRBD2 matching 9 bases. V lost 5 bases and J lost 9; bases outside the gene matches: 14. Germline V gene sequence: CDR1 SGHAT, CDR2 FQNNGV. The CDR3 totals 15 residues. The CDR3 sequence: CASSGRLAEGAPQYF. The CDR3 coding sequence is TGTGCCAGCAGCGGAAGACTAGCGGAGGGGGCCCCGCAGTACTTC.

This chain links TRBV18 with TRBJ2-7; D is possibly TRBD1 (6 bases). The CDR3 spans 17 residues. Trimming shortened V by 3 bases and J by 2 bases, and 20 bases separated the two germline ends. Germline assignment: CDR1 KGHSH and CDR2 LQKENI. The CDR3 sequence is CASSPFPIGQNTYEQYF. DNA of the CDR3: TGTGCCAGCTCACCTTTCCCAATCGGACAGAACACCTACGAGCAGTACTTC.

The V call is TRBV2, the J call TRBJ2-3, with TRBD2 matching over 14 bases. V lost 6 bases and J lost 3; bases outside the gene matches: 5. Germline V gene lookup returns CDR1 SNHLY and CDR2 FYNNEI. The CDR3 loop spans 16 amino acids. The CDR3 sequence: CASRQGLAGGTDTQYF. The CDR3 DNA reads TGTGCCAGCAGACAAGGACTAGCGGGAGGAACAGATACGCAGTATTTT.

Turning to this clone: This sample includes further DNA sequences coding for the same CDR3. V and J are TRBV19 and TRBJ2-7; TRBD1 might be the D (6 bases). V was clipped by 6 bases and J by 2 bases, with 14 bases between them. Germline V lookup: CDR1 LNHDA, CDR2 SQIVND (reference sequence). The CDR3 covers 14 residues. The CDR3 protein is CASSRPGQAYEQYF. CDR3 bases: TGTGCCAGTAGCCGTCCGGGACAAGCCTACGAGCAGTACTTC.

The chain combines TRBV23-1 with TRBJ2-7; 10 bases align to TRBD1. TRBV23-1 belongs to the ORF category, with a function that is uncertain. The CDR3 loop spans 15 amino acids. Trimming cost V 4 bases and J 2 bases; bases outside gene matches: 5. The CDR3 DNA sequence: TGCGCCAGCAGTCCACCGGGACAGGGGACCTACGAGCAGTACTTC. It translates to CASSPPGQGTYEQYF.

The chain has TRBV5-4 and TRBJ2-2; D gene unclear. Per the germline V gene, CDR1 is SGHNT and CDR2 is YYREEE (reference sequence). V was cut by 0 bases and J by 4 bases, with 7 bases left in between. The CDR3 sequence is 14 residues long. This CDR3 is CASSLVLGTGELFF. CDR3 nucleotides: TGTGCCAGCAGCTTGGTGCTGGGCACCGGGGAGCTGTTTTTT.

The CDR3 sequence is CASTTYNEQFF. CDR3 coding DNA: TGCGCCAGCACTACCTACAATGAGCAGTTCTTC. V is TRBV10-2 and J is TRBJ2-1; D is unresolved. The CDR3 extends over 11 amino acids. Germline values: CDR1 WSHSY, CDR2 SAAADI. V lost 7 bases to trimming and J lost 2 bases, with 3 bases between them.

The V gene is TRBV7-2, the J gene TRBJ2-5, with 9 positions matching TRBD1. Germline lookup yields CDR1 SGHTA and CDR2 FQGNSA. The length of the CDR3 is 16 residues. Trimming cost V 1 base and J 4 bases; bases outside gene matches: 7. The CDR3 loop reads CASSLGDRARRETQYF. The CDR3 nucleotides read TGTGCCAGCAGCTTAGGGGACAGGGCGAGGAGAGAGACCCAGTACTTC.

The CDR3 region has the DNA TGCGCCAGCAGCTTGCGACAGCCTAATGAAAAACTGTTTTTT. Its protein is CASSLRQPNEKLFF. The chain is built from TRBV5-1 and TRBJ1-4; TRBD1 might be the D (5 bases). The V gene's germline CDR1 is SGHRS and CDR2 YFSETQ. Deletions cut 1 base from V and 3 bases from J, with 7 bases between. The CDR3 is made up of 14 amino acids.

This clone appeared once. The genes are TRBV30 and TRBJ1-2, with D uncertain. CDR3 length: 16 residues. CDR1 GTSNPN and CDR2 SVGIG come from the germline V gene (reference sequence). V lost 1 base and J lost 0, with 15 bases in between. The CDR3 DNA follows: TGTGCCTGGAGTGGCCCCCGACCGTTAGCTAACTATGGCTACACCTTC. It yields the protein CAWSGPRPLANYGYTF.

CDR3 residues: CASSQERSVNEQFF. The CDR3 DNA reads as TGTGCCAGCAGCCAAGAACGAAGTGTCAATGAGCAGTTCTTC. The chain joins TRBV14 to TRBJ2-1; D gene uncertain. This CDR3 has 14 residues. Germline lookup yields CDR1 SGHDN and CDR2 FVKESK. Trimming removed 0 bases from V and 6 bases from J, with 9 bases in between.

Here the CDR3 DNA reads TGCGCCAGCAGCTTGGGGACTAGCGGGACTGAAGATACGCAGTATTTT. Protein product: CASSLGTSGTEDTQYF. The chain combines TRBV5-1 with TRBJ2-3, with TRBD2 matching over 12 bases. Germline CDR1 and CDR2: SGHRS and YFSETQ. Trimming cost V 0 bases and J 5 bases; bases outside gene matches: 4. The CDR3 has 16 residues. Combining the CDR3 with reference TRBV5-1 and TRBJ2-3 gives the whole variable domain KAGVTQTPRYLIKTRGQQVTLSCSPISGHRSVSWYQQTPGQGLQFLFEYFSETQRNKGNFPGRFSGRQFSNSRSEMNVSTLELGDSALYLCASSLGTSGTEDTQYFGPGTRLTVL.

Only one count was recorded for this clone. This chain uses TRBV4-1 with TRBJ1-4; 8 nucleotides line up with TRBD1. Per germline, CDR1 MGHRA and CDR2 YSYEKL. The CDR3 has 15 amino acids. The V segment lost 6 bases and the J segment 3 bases; nucleotides outside the gene matches: 6. The CDR3 region is CASRSRGLSNEKLFF. The CDR3 DNA is TGCGCCAGCAGGAGCAGGGGGCTGTCTAATGAAAAACTGTTTTTT.

The chain joins TRBV2 to TRBJ1-4; D not certain. Germline lookup yields CDR1 SNHLY and CDR2 FYNNEI. This CDR3 has 13 residues. V was shortened by 8 bases and J by 0 bases, with 7 bases between the two germline ends. CDR3 DNA: TGTGCCAGCTCTGTCACAACTAATGAAAAACTGTTTTTT. Its protein is CASSVTTNEKLFF.

The chain joins TRBV30 to TRBJ1-5, with D unclear. The CDR3 consists of 12 residues. The germline CDR1 and CDR2 sequences are GTSNPN and SVGIG (reference sequence). Deletions cut 5 bases from V and 0 bases from J, with 5 bases between. The CDR3 nucleotides read TGTGCCTGGGGCTATAGCAATCAGCCCCAGCATTTT. It specifies CAWGYSNQPQHF.

The J gene is TRBJ2-1, the V gene TRBV9; 9 bases match TRBD1. This CDR3 contains 15 residues. From germline, CDR1 is SGDLS and CDR2 YYNGEE. With 4 bases clipped from V and 8 bases from J, the junction kept 10 bases outside the gene matches. The CDR3 coding sequence is TGTGCCAGCAGCCGTGCGGGACAGGGTTGGGATGAGCAGTTCTTC. It yields the protein CASSRAGQGWDEQFF.

The chain employs TRBV2 and TRBJ1-2, with D possibly TRBD1 on 5 matching bases. Germline V gene lookup returns CDR1 SNHLY and CDR2 FYNNEI. V lost 6 bases and J 1 base, leaving 12 bases between the germline ends. CDR3 length: 14 residues. The CDR3 DNA reads as TGTGCCAGCAGGACGGGACGGCTTAACTATGGCTACACCTTC. Protein: CASRTGRLNYGYTF. The full variable domain, with the rest looked up from reference TRBV2 and TRBJ1-2, is EPEVTQTPSHQVTQMGQEVILRCVPISNHLYFYWYRQILGQKVEFLVSFYNNEISEKSEIFDDQFSVERPDGSNFTLKIRSTKLEDSAMYFCASRTGRLNYGYTFGSGTRLTVV.

The genes are TRBV7-6 and TRBJ1-1; no clear D gene. The CDR3 loop spans 14 amino acids. V was trimmed by 4 bases and J by 1 base, leaving 10 bases between them. In germline, CDR1 is SGHVS, CDR2 FNYEAQ. The DNA for the CDR3 is TGTGCCAGCAGCTCGAGGGTTGGGAACACTGAAGCTTTCTTT. Translation gives CASSSRVGNTEAFF.

This chain's CDR3 is CASSLDGTGNIQYF. Written as DNA, the CDR3 is TGTGCCAGCAGCTTAGACGGGACAGGAAACATTCAGTACTTC. This chain links TRBV7-2 with TRBJ2-4; TRBD1 agrees at 8 bases. Germline CDR1 and CDR2: SGHTA and FQGNSA. CDR3 length: 14 residues. The junction had 2 bases not matched to a gene; V was cut back by 1 base and J by 6 bases.

The J gene is TRBJ2-7, the V gene TRBV9; D is undetermined. Looked up from germline, CDR1 is SGDLS and CDR2 is YYNGEE. V lost 0 bases and J lost 3, with 13 bases in between. The CDR3 runs to 15 residues. The CDR3 coding sequence is TGTGCCAGCAGCGTAGGGTGGGAACTCATCTACGAGCAGTACTTC. Translation: CASSVGWELIYEQYF. Full variable domain (outside the CDR3, taken from reference TRBV9 and TRBJ2-7): DSGVTQTPKHLITATGQRVTLRCSPRSGDLSVYWYQQSLDQGLQFLIQYYNGEERAKGNILERFSAQQFPDLHSELNLSSLELGDSALYFCASSVGWELIYEQYFGPGTRLTVT.

The CDR3 DNA is TGCAGCGTTTCGGACAGTTCCGGAATCTACGAGCAGTACTTC. Translating it yields CSVSDSSGIYEQYF. J is TRBJ2-7 and V is TRBV29-1; D is possibly TRBD1 (6 bases). The CDR3 consists of 14 residues. The V gene lost 5 bases and the J gene lost 3 bases, with 17 bases spanning the gap. Germline loops: CDR1 SQVTM, CDR2 ANQGSEA.

This clone appeared once. The chain has TRBV6-1 and TRBJ1-6; perhaps TRBD1 as D (6 bases). There are 15 residues in the CDR3. CDR1 and CDR2 (germline): MNHNS, SASEGT. Trimming took 3 bases from V and 3 from J, leaving 9 bases between them. CDR3 sequence: CASSERGGYNSPLHF. CDR3 nucleotides: TGTGCCAGCAGTGAGAGGGGGGGCTATAATTCACCCCTCCACTTT.

This clone was seen more than once but under ten times. The chain couples TRBV19 to TRBJ1-3; D perhaps matches TRBD1 (6 bases). Germline-derived CDR1 and CDR2 are LNHDA and SQIVND (reference sequence). CDR3 length: 14 residues. Trimming stripped 9 bases from V and 3 bases from J, with 15 bases between. The CDR3 here is CASLDRERGNTIYF. CDR3 DNA sequence: TGTGCCAGCTTGGACAGAGAACGTGGAAACACCATATATTTT.

The gene calls are TRBV14 and TRBJ1-3; D gene uncertain. Germline values: CDR1 SGHDN, CDR2 FVKESK. Trimming took 4 bases from V and 4 from J, leaving 8 bases between them. The CDR3 is 13 amino acids. The CDR3 DNA reads TGTGCCAGCAGCCCGAGGATCGGAAACACCATATATTTT. It encodes CASSPRIGNTIYF. Complete variable domain (other parts from reference TRBV14 and TRBJ1-3): EAGVTQFPSHSVIEKGQTVTLRCDPISGHDNLYWYRRVMGKEIKFLLHFVKESKQDESGMPNNRFLAERTGGTYSTLKVQPAELEDSGVYFCASSPRIGNTIYFGEGSWLTVV.

The chain has TRBV30 and TRBJ1-2; D gene ambiguous. The germline V gene has CDR1 GTSNPN and CDR2 SVGIG (reference sequence). The ends were cut back, 2 bases at V and 8 bases at J, with 9 bases in the middle. This CDR3 comprises 11 residues. CDR3 amino acids: CAWSRVSGYTF. CDR3 bases: TGTGCCTGGAGTCGGGTGAGCGGCTACACCTTC. The full variable domain, completed using reference TRBV30 and TRBJ1-2, is SQTIHQWPATLVQPVGSPLSLECTVEGTSNPNLYWYRQAAGRGLQLLFYSVGIGQISSEVPQNLSASRPQDRQFILSSKKLLLSDSGFYLCAWSRVSGYTFGSGTRLTVV.

The chain links TRBV11-2 to TRBJ1-5; D uncertain. CDR3 size: 15 residues. Germline-derived CDR1 and CDR2 are SGHAT and FQNNGV. V was cut by 5 bases and J by 3 bases, with 14 bases left in between. The CDR3 is CASSMGDMNNQPQHF. DNA of the CDR3: TGTGCCAGCAGCATGGGAGACATGAACAATCAGCCCCAGCATTTT. The full variable domain, in which reference TRBV11-2 and TRBJ1-5 provide the parts outside the CDR3, is EAGVAQSPRYKIIEKRQSVAFWCNPISGHATLYWYQQILGQGPKLLIQFQNNGVVDDSQLPKDRFSAERLKGVDSTLKIQPAKLEDSAVYLCASSMGDMNNQPQHFGDGTRLSIL.